The 5 T cell receptor beta chains below were found in one sample sequenced in a study of cytomegalovirus exposure and HLA in healthy donors (dated by TCRdb to 2016 to 2017). The library was prepared using the immunoSEQ multiplex PCR assay. For the multiplex PCR, a mixture combining 60 forward primers for TCR Vbeta segments and 13 reverse primers for TCR Jbeta segments was used. TCRdb took over this immuneACCESS table, retaining in-frame rearrangements with V and J assigned. Such tables are incomplete; in checked studies, under half of the missing clones stem from an unresolved V gene, and the remainder is unexplained. The sample has about 140,000 clones on record, 79% of them singletons. The top ten hold around 3.1% of the sample. The sample comprised PBMCs. These TCRs come from a female donor in good health and CMV-seronegative.

The chain uses TRBV5-1 and TRBJ2-2, with TRBD2 as a possible D gene (5 bases). V was cut by 4 bases and J by 4 bases, with 8 bases left in between. Germline V CDR1 and CDR2: SGHRS, YFSETQ. This CDR3 has 13 amino acids. The CDR3 DNA reads as TGCGCCAGCAGCACGAGCGGCACCGGGGAGCTGTTTTTT. It encodes CASSTSGTGELFF.

The chain recombines TRBV18 with TRBJ1-2; D is unclear. V was shortened by 3 bases and J by 4 bases, with 21 bases between the two germline ends. Germline V CDR1 and CDR2: KGHSH, LQKENI. The CDR3 contains 17 residues. CDR3 bases: TGTGCCAGCTCACCGGGCTCCCAAGAAGACGGGAGCTATGGCTACACCTTC. It yields the protein CASSPGSQEDGSYGYTF.

This clone was observed a few times. The chain couples TRBV30 to TRBJ1-5; D is ambiguous. Germline-derived CDR1 and CDR2 are GTSNPN and SVGIG (reference sequence). This CDR3 region has 14 residues. V dropped 1 base and J dropped 1 base, with 8 bases sitting between them. The DNA of the CDR3 is TGTGCCTGGAGTGGGCGACAAAGCAATCAGCCCCAGCATTTT. This gives the protein CAWSGRQSNQPQHF.

This chain connects TRBV4-1 to TRBJ2-7; the D gene is possibly TRBD1 (5 bases). CDR3 length equals 13 residues. Germline V gene lookup returns CDR1 MGHRA and CDR2 YSYEKL. Trimming shortened V by 4 bases and J by 2 bases, and 9 bases separated the two germline ends. CDR3 region: CASSPDKAYEQYF. The DNA of the CDR3 is TGCGCCAGCAGCCCGGACAAGGCCTACGAGCAGTACTTC.

This chain links TRBV19 with TRBJ2-7; D remains unclear. Germline lookup yields CDR1 LNHDA and CDR2 SQIVND (reference sequence). The CDR3 consists of 11 residues. Trimming took off 9 bases at V and 0 bases at J, with 6 bases between the two ends. The CDR3 is CASGSSYEQYF. The CDR3 nucleotides read TGTGCCAGCGGTAGCTCCTACGAGCAGTACTTC.